Listed below are T cell receptor beta chains from one sample, sequenced in a study of beta chain features in type 1 diabetes. The method was immunoSEQ multiplex PCR; TCRdb's version includes in-frame clones alone and lacks a portion of them. Seen here are 330,000 or so clones, 10% to 15% observed once, and the top ten hold 0.0095% to 0.013%. Sequencing was done on a sample of naive CD4+ T cells from blood. These receptors all stem from a woman under 30 with type 1 diabetes. Each CDR3 is given with its conserved first and last residue. Each record gives: clone size, J gene, D gene, V gene, CDR3 protein, CDR3 DNA. D genes are given only for firm matches. Clone sizes are given selectively: once, few, many, or a class where the clone is expanded.

few,TRBJ2-7,.,TRBV4-3,CASSQEIRDNYEQYF,TGCGCCAGCAGCCAAGAGATCAGGGATAATTACGAGCAGTACTTC
few,TRBJ1-1,TRBD1,TRBV29-1,CSVEEAGGRAEAFF,TGCAGCGTTGAAGAAGCAGGGGGCAGGGCTGAAGCTTTCTTT
few,TRBJ2-6,.,TRBV28,CASSTGPGANVLTF,TGTGCCAGCTCCACAGGGCCCGGGGCCAACGTCCTGACTTTC
.,TRBJ1-1,.,TRBV18,CASSPRAGEGTEAFF,TGTGCCAGCTCACCACGGGCAGGGGAGGGAACTGAAGCTTTCTTT
.,TRBJ1-1,TRBD1,TRBV29-1,CSVGQGRTEAFF,TGCAGCGTTGGACAGGGGAGGACTGAAGCTTTCTTT
.,TRBJ2-5,.,TRBV5-1,CASTLGGRPETQYF,TGCGCCAGCACCTTGGGGGGCCGTCCAGAGACCCAGTACTTC
.,TRBJ2-7,.,TRBV19,CASSVHGYEQYF,TGTGCCAGTAGTGTCCACGGGTACGAGCAGTACTTC
few,TRBJ2-1,TRBD1,TRBV7-3,CASSPTGGLSYNEQFF,TGTGCCAGCAGTCCAACAGGGGGCCTGTCCTACAATGAGCAGTTCTTC
.,TRBJ2-3,.,TRBV5-6,CASSLYDTQYF,TGTGCCAGCAGCCTGTATGATACGCAGTATTTT
.,TRBJ2-1,.,TRBV7-9,CASRFAFGRKNNEQFF,TGTGCCAGCAGGTTCGCGTTTGGGAGGAAGAACAATGAGCAGTTCTTC
few,TRBJ2-7,TRBD2,TRBV5-6,CASSLGTSGYEQYF,TGTGCCAGCAGCTTGGGGACTAGCGGGTACGAGCAGTACTTC
.,TRBJ2-1,TRBD2,TRBV30,CAWTLAGGPGEQFF,TGTGCCTGGACCCTAGCGGGAGGGCCGGGTGAGCAGTTCTTC
.,TRBJ1-1,TRBD1,TRBV5-4,CASSPGQAKAFF,TGTGCCAGCAGCCCGGGACAGGCGAAAGCTTTCTTT
few,TRBJ2-5,TRBD1,TRBV4-3,CASSQGGQGETQYF,TGCGCCAGCAGCCAAGGTGGACAGGGTGAAACCCAGTACTTC
few,TRBJ2-7,.,TRBV10-3,CAIRASSVEQYF,TGTGCCATCAGGGCCTCTAGCGTCGAGCAGTACTTC
.,TRBJ2-1,TRBD2,TRBV7-9,CASSPAGEGRFF,TGTGCCAGCAGCCCCGCCGGGGAGGGCCGGTTCTTC
.,TRBJ1-2,TRBD1,TRBV7-9,CASSLRGQEIYGYTF,TGTGCCAGCAGCTTACGAGGACAGGAGATCTATGGCTACACCTTC
.,TRBJ2-5,TRBD1,TRBV7-2,CASSRDRDQETQYF,TGTGCCAGCAGCCGGGACAGGGACCAAGAGACCCAGTACTTC
few,TRBJ2-3,TRBD2,TRBV11-2,CASSPSGGGDTQYF,TGTGCCAGCAGCCCCAGCGGGGGCGGGGATACGCAGTATTTT
.,TRBJ2-7,TRBD2,TRBV30,CAWSGRAIGYSGRDYEQYF,TGTGCCTGGAGTGGGCGCGCGATTGGTTATAGCGGGAGGGACTACGAGCAGTACTTC
.,TRBJ2-7,TRBD2,TRBV5-1,CASSPTAGGSYEQYF,TGCGCCAGCAGTCCCACGGCGGGAGGCTCCTACGAGCAGTACTTC
few,TRBJ2-7,.,TRBV7-2,CASSPGHLSYEQYF,TGTGCCAGCAGCCCGGGACACCTATCCTACGAGCAGTACTTC
.,TRBJ2-7,.,TRBV7-2,CASSLVGGARSYEQYF,TGTGCCAGCAGCTTAGTGGGGGGGGCGCGGTCCTACGAGCAGTACTTC
few,TRBJ2-1,TRBD2,TRBV5-4,CASSFLSGGYNEQFF,TGTGCCAGCAGCTTTTTGAGCGGGGGGTACAATGAGCAGTTCTTC
.,TRBJ1-1,.,TRBV28,CATFLLNTEAFF,TGTGCCACGTTCCTATTGAACACTGAAGCTTTCTTT
few,TRBJ2-1,.,TRBV23-1,CASSHPRASSSYNEQFF,TGCGCCAGCAGTCACCCCAGGGCTTCGAGCTCCTACAATGAGCAGTTCTTC
.,TRBJ2-4,TRBD1,TRBV28,CASRGQGNIQYF,TGTGCCAGCAGGGGACAGGGAAACATTCAGTACTTC
few,TRBJ2-3,.,TRBV11-3,CASSSSYRDTQYF,TGTGCCAGCAGCTCATCTTACAGGGATACGCAGTATTTT
.,TRBJ2-1,TRBD2,TRBV4-2,CASSQAEGTSGDNEQFF,TGTGCCAGCAGCCAAGCTGAAGGGACTAGCGGCGACAATGAGCAGTTCTTC
few,TRBJ2-7,TRBD2,TRBV5-4,CASSLRGLGSYEQYF,TGTGCCAGCAGCTTGAGGGGACTAGGGAGCTACGAGCAGTACTTC
few,TRBJ2-7,TRBD1,TRBV6-5,CAASTGVEGEQYF,TGTGCCGCGTCGACAGGGGTAGAGGGGGAGCAGTACTTC
.,TRBJ1-1,TRBD1,TRBV7-9,CASSLAGGRGRTEAFF,TGTGCCAGCAGCTTAGCAGGGGGCCGGGGTCGCACTGAAGCTTTCTTT
few,TRBJ2-7,.,TRBV7-9,CASSAERDEQYF,TGTGCCAGCAGCGCGGAACGGGACGAGCAGTACTTC
.,TRBJ2-7,TRBD1,TRBV9,CASSAEGQGYEQYF,TGTGCCAGCAGCGCCGAGGGACAGGGATACGAGCAGTACTTC
.,TRBJ2-1,.,TRBV30,CAWSVLGGFEEQFF,TGTGCCTGGAGTGTACTGGGGGGTTTTGAAGAGCAGTTCTTC
few,TRBJ1-2,.,TRBV9,CASSVDLRDNYGYTF,TGTGCCAGCAGCGTAGACCTCCGGGATAACTATGGCTACACCTTC
few,TRBJ2-2,TRBD1,TRBV4-1,CASSHVSGQALGGELFF,TGCGCCAGCAGCCACGTCTCGGGACAGGCCCTCGGGGGGGAGCTGTTTTTT
once,TRBJ1-1,TRBD1,TRBV9,CASSPQFFGTGGTEAFF,TGTGCCAGCAGCCCCCAATTTTTCGGGACAGGGGGCACTGAAGCTTTCTTT
.,TRBJ1-6,TRBD1,TRBV7-8,CASSLDQGARSPLHF,TGTGCCAGCAGCTTAGATCAGGGGGCGAGGTCACCCCTCCACTTT
few,TRBJ1-5,TRBD1,TRBV11-2,CASSLGQGSNQPQHF,TGTGCCAGCAGCTTAGGACAGGGGAGCAATCAGCCCCAGCATTTT
few,TRBJ2-1,TRBD2,TRBV14,CASSPTSGGYNEQFF,TGTGCCAGCAGCCCTACTAGCGGGGGATACAATGAGCAGTTCTTC
.,TRBJ2-7,TRBD1,TRBV10-3,CAITDRDEQYF,TGTGCCATCACAGACAGGGACGAGCAGTACTTC
.,TRBJ2-3,.,TRBV4-3,CASSQERPGTQFTDTQYF,TGCGCCAGCAGCCAAGAGCGCCCCGGGACTCAATTCACAGATACGCAGTATTTT
few,TRBJ2-7,TRBD1,TRBV5-1,CASSFDRGGTYEQYF,TGCGCCAGCAGCTTTGACAGGGGAGGTACCTACGAGCAGTACTTC
.,TRBJ2-6,.,TRBV9,CASSQTQGSGANVLTF,TGTGCCAGCAGCCAAACGCAGGGTTCTGGGGCCAACGTCCTGACTTTC
.,TRBJ1-1,TRBD1,TRBV5-1,CASSPETGMNTEAFF,TGCGCCAGCAGCCCAGAGACAGGGATGAACACTGAAGCTTTCTTT
few,TRBJ2-7,.,TRBV5-1,CASSSPAERSYEQYF,TGCGCCAGCAGCTCCCCAGCGGAGAGGTCCTACGAGCAGTACTTC
.,TRBJ2-7,TRBD1,TRBV5-1,CASSSEPGQGAPEQYF,TGCGCCAGCAGCTCAGAACCGGGACAGGGGGCGCCCGAGCAGTACTTC
.,TRBJ2-1,.,TRBV28,CASSLIQGIGEQFF,TGTGCCAGCAGTTTAATCCAGGGGATTGGGGAGCAGTTCTTC
.,TRBJ1-2,TRBD1,TRBV5-6,CASSSRDRLYGYTF,TGTGCCAGCAGCTCCCGGGACAGACTCTATGGCTACACCTTC
few,TRBJ2-7,.,TRBV7-9,CASTGRSAYEQYF,TGTGCCAGCACAGGGAGGAGTGCCTACGAGCAGTACTTC
.,TRBJ1-2,TRBD1,TRBV19,CAAISGQGGGYTF,TGTGCCGCGATTTCGGGACAGGGAGGTGGCTACACCTTC
.,TRBJ1-2,.,TRBV5-1,CASSLLQGRGYTF,TGCGCCAGCAGCTTGCTACAGGGTCGTGGCTACACCTTC
few,TRBJ1-1,.,TRBV19,CASTGFTEAFF,TGTGCCAGTACAGGGTTCACTGAAGCTTTCTTT
.,TRBJ2-5,.,TRBV4-3,CASSQVSSAWPGETQYF,TGCGCCAGCAGCCAAGTATCCTCGGCATGGCCGGGGGAGACCCAGTACTTC
.,TRBJ2-5,TRBD1,TRBV7-8,CASSQDREGETQYF,TGTGCCAGCAGCCAGGACAGGGAAGGAGAGACCCAGTACTTC
.,TRBJ2-7,.,TRBV18,CASSPTVGGEQYF,TGTGCCAGCTCGCCAACAGTAGGGGGCGAGCAGTACTTC
few,TRBJ1-5,.,TRBV7-9,CASSSQRDQPQHF,TGTGCCAGCAGCTCCCAGCGTGATCAGCCCCAGCATTTT
.,TRBJ2-5,TRBD1,TRBV27,CASSSRDSGQRQYF,TGTGCCAGCAGTTCCCGGGACAGTGGGCAACGGCAGTACTTC